The clone carrying this TCR beta chain has only a few counts. A library of TCRbeta sequences, prepared with unique molecular identifiers, was generated. Each CDR3 protein is one row after TCRdb ran MiXCR on the PCR reads. The sample contains approximately 240,000 distinct CDR3 sequences, roughly 9% of which appear only once. The CDR3 extends over 13 amino acids. The V gene lost 5 bases and the J gene lost 3 bases, with 11 bases spanning the gap. Germline assignment: CDR1 MNHEY and CDR2 SMNVEV (reference sequence). The data derive from a study of T-cell reconstitution after alpha-beta-depleted transplantation in children.

This chain connects TRBV27 to TRBJ2-7; tentative D call: TRBD1 (6 bases). Sequenced material: PBMCs from the stem cell graft donor, taken from the stem cell graft. The origin of this receptor is a human donor who donated a stem cell graft to a child with acute lymphoblastic leukemia. The CDR3 protein is CASSMGQYYEQYF. The CDR3 DNA follows: TGTGCCAGCAGTATGGGACAATACTACGAGCAGTACTTC.